The present TCR beta chain was sequenced within a study of CD8 T cells in Susac syndrome. This clonotype was detected only once. TCR beta sequences were obtained from blood CD8+ and CD4+ T cells. Negative isolation yielded CD8+ and CD4+ T cells; FACS enriched TEMRA cells. This CDR3 has 16 amino acids. After removal of 3 bases from V and 1 base from J, the junction contained 3 bases not matched to a gene. The germline gives CDR1 MGHRA, CDR2 YSYEKL. With random hexamers, 0.5 to 1 ug RNA was reverse transcribed. Multiplex immunoSEQ PCR targeted 54 Vbeta and 13 Jbeta TCR beta segments. TCRdb re-called the immunoSEQ multiplex PCR reads with MiXCR, one entry per CDR3 protein. The table has over 120,000 distinct CDR3 sequences, roughly 95% seen once.

V is TRBV4-1 and J is TRBJ2-1; 10 bases map to TRBD2. The sequenced material came from CD4+ T cells from PBMCs. The sequence came from a human donor in good health. The CDR3 coding sequence is TGCGCCAGCAGCCAGGTAGCGGGAGGATCCTACAATGAGCAGTTCTTC. Translation gives CASSQVAGGSYNEQFF.